This T cell receptor (beta chain) was identified during a study of T cell changes during pregnancy in multiple sclerosis. This table comes from immunoSEQ multiplex PCR, and its TCRdb copy is limited to in-frame clones, with some not included. The sample lists more than 35,000 clones, approximately 93% occurring once. V was clipped by 4 bases and J by 2 bases; unmatched bases: 3. The CDR3 is 15 residues long. CDR1 and CDR2 from the germline V gene are PRHDT and FYEKMQ (reference sequence). The J gene is TRBJ2-1, the V gene TRBV13; 9 bases map to TRBD1. This TCR derives from a female donor with multiple sclerosis, enrolled in a pregnancy study. This specimen consisted of CD8+ T cells from peripheral blood mononuclear cells, obtained in the third trimester of pregnancy. Here the CDR3 DNA reads TGTGCCAGCAGCTACAGGGACAGGGCCTACAATGAGCAGTTCTTC. Translating it yields CASSYRDRAYNEQFF.